This entry features one TCR beta chain sequence. The antigen is not known. This table comes from immunoSEQ multiplex PCR, and its TCRdb copy is limited to in-frame clones, with some not included. The data contain roughly 150,000 clones, about 87% of them seen just once; the ten biggest clones take up approximately 9.1%. The sample belongs to a study of T cell responses to AZD1222 COVID-19 vaccine. The study, taken as a whole, reports: Nearly half of spike-specific TCRs reportedly target variant regions that are unmutated in the B.1.351 and B.1.1.7 variants.

This CDR3 is 15 amino acids long. Germline V gene data show CDR1 as SGHDT and CDR2 as YYEEEE. V was shortened by 4 bases and J by 3 bases, with 16 bases between the two germline ends. V usage is TRBV5-6 and J usage is TRBJ1-1; possibly TRBD1 for D (5 bases). This clonotype was sampled from an adult who received the AZD1222 COVID-19 vaccine. The sequences come from peripheral blood, collected 28 days after the second AZD1222 dose. The CDR3 DNA sequence: TGTGCCAGCAGCCCAGGGTTTACAAGGGACACTGAAGCTTTCTTT. Translating it yields CASSPGFTRDTEAFF. Combining the CDR3 with reference TRBV5-6 and TRBJ1-1 gives the whole variable domain DAGVTQSPTHLIKTRGQQVTLRCSPKSGHDTVSWYQQALGQGPQFIFQYYEEEERQRGNFPDRFSGHQFPNYSSELNVNALLLGDSALYLCASSPGFTRDTEAFFGQGTRLTVV.